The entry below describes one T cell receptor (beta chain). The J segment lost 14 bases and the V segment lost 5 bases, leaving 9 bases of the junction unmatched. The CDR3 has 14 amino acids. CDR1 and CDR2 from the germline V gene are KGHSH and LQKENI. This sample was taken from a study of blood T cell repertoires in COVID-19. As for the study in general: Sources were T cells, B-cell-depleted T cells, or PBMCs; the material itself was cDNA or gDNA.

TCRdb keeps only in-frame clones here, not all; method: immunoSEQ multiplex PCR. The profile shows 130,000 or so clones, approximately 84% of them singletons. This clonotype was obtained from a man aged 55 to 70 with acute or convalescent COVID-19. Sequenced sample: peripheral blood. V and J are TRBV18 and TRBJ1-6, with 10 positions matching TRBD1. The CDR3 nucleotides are TGTGCCAGCTCATCGGACAGGGGGACTGGTGCCCTCCACTTT. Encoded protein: CASSSDRGTGALHF. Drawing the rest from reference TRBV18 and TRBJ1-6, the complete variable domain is NAGVMQNPRHLVRRRGQEARLRCSPMKGHSHVYWYRQLPEEGLKFMVYLQKENIIDESGMPKERFSAEFPKEGPSILRIQQVVRGDSAAYFCASSSDRGTGALHFGNGTRLTVT.